The clone carrying this T cell receptor (beta chain) has ten or more counts. As yet, its antigen is unknown. Germline assignment: CDR1 WNHNN and CDR2 SYGVQD (reference sequence). Deletions cut 0 bases from V and 3 bases from J, with 11 bases between. The CDR3 is 15 residues long. Through Arm-PCR of CDR3 regions and iRepertoire HTBI primers, TCR beta libraries were built. TCRdb ran MiXCR on the multiplex PCR reads and lists one entry per CDR3 protein. The sample includes about 660,000 distinct CDR3 sequences, about 32% of them seen just once. The data were obtained in a study of regulatory T cells in long-lasting Graves disease. Study-wide context: In persistent Graves' disease, antithyroid drugs had been taken for over 5 years and TSH receptor antibodies stayed positive. Study observations and caveats: TRBV28, TRBJ1-2 and TRBJ2-5 were segments that persistent disease favored. TCR diversity was lower in persistent than newly diagnosed Graves' disease.

Time point in this sample: persistent/refractory GD, antithyroid drugs over 5 years with positive TRAb. PBMCs provided the RNA from which the TCR library was made. Patients came from an endocrinology department in Xi'an, China. J is TRBJ2-5 and V is TRBV10-1; weak D call: TRBD2 (6 bases). Sequencing used peripheral blood mononuclear cells (PBMCs), obtained when the disease was refractory, from a patient treated with antithyroid drugs. The receptor was isolated from a female donor with Graves disease. The CDR3 DNA sequence: TGCGCCAGCAGTGAGTCGTGGGGAGGAGAAGAGACCCAGTACTTC. Translation gives CASSESWGGEETQYF.